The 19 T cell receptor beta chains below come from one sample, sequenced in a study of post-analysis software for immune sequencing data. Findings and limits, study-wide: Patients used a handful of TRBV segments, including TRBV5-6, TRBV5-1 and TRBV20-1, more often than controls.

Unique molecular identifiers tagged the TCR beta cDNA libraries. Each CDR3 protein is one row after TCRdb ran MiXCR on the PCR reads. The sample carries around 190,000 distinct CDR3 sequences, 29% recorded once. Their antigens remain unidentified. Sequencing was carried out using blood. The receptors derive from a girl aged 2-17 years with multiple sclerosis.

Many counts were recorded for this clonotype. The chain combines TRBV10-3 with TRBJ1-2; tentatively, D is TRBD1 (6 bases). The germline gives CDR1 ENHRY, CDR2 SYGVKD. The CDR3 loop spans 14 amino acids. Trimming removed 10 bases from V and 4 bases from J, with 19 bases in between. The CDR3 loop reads CASSGDNTAYGYTF. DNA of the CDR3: TGTGCCAGTTCAGGGGATAATACCGCCTATGGCTACACCTTC.

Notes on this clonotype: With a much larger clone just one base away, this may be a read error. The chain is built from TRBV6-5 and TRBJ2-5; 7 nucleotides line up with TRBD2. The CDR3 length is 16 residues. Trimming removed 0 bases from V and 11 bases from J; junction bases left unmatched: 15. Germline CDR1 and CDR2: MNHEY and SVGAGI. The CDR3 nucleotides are TGTGCCAGCAGTTACTCGTTGCCGGGAGGAGATTTTGAGCAGTACTTC. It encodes CASSYSLPGGDFEQYF.

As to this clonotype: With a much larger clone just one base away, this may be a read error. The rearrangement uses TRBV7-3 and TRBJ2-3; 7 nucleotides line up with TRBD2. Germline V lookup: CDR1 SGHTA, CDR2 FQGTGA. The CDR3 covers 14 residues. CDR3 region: CASGLTSGTDTQYF. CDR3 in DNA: TGTGCCAGCGGCTTAACTAGCGGCACAGATACGCAGTATTTT.

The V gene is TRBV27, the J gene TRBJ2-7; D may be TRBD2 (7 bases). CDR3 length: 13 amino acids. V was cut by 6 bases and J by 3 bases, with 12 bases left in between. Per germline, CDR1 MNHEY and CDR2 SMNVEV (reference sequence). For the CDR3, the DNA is TGTGCCAGCAGCAACGGGGGGCTCTACGAGCAGTACTTC. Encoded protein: CASSNGGLYEQYF.

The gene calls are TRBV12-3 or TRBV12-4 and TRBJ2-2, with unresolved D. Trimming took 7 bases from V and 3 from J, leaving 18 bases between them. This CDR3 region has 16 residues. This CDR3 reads CASTTRGLQDTGELFF. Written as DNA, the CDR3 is TGTGCCAGCACTACTCGTGGGCTTCAGGACACCGGGGAGCTGTTTTTT.

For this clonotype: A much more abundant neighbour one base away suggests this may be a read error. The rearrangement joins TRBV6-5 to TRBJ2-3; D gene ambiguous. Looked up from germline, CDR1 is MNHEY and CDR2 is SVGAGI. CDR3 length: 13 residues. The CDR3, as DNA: TGTGCCGGCAGTTACCAAAACACAGATACGCAGTATTTT. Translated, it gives CAGSYQNTDTQYF.

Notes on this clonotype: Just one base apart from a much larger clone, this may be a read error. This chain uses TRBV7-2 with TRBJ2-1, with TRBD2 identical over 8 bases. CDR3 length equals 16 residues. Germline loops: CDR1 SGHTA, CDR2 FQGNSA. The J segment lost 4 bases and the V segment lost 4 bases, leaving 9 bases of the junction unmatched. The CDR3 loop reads CASSSGIGGAYNEQFF. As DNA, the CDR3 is TGTGCCAGCAGCTCAGGTATCGGGGGGGCTTACAATGAGCAGTTCTTC.

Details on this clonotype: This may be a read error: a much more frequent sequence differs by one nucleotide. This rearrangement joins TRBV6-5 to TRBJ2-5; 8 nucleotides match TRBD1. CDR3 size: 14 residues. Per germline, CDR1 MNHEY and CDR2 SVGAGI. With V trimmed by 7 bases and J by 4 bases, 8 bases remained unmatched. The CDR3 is CASTRQGARETQYF. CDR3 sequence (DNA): TGTGCCAGCACCAGGCAGGGGGCTCGAGAGACCCAGTACTTC.

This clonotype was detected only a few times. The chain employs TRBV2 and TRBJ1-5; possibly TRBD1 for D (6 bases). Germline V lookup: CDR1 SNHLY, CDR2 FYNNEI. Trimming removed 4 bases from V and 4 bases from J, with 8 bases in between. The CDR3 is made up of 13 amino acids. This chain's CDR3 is CASSGGGNQPQHF. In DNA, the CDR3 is TGTGCCAGCAGTGGAGGGGGGAATCAGCCCCAGCATTTT.

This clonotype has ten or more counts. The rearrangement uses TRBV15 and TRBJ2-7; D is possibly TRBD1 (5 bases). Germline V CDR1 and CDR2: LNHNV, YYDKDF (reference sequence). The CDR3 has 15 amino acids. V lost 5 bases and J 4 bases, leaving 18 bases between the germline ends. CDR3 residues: CATSPPGQGTYEQYF. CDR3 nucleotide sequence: TGTGCCACCAGCCCCCCAGGCCAGGGAACGTACGAGCAGTACTTC. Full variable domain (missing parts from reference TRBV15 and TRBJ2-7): DAMVIQNPRYQVTQFGKPVTLSCSQTLNHNVMYWYQQKSSQAPKLLFHYYDKDFNNEADTPDNFQSRRPNTSFCFLDIRSPGLGDTAMYLCATSPPGQGTYEQYFGPGTRLTVT.

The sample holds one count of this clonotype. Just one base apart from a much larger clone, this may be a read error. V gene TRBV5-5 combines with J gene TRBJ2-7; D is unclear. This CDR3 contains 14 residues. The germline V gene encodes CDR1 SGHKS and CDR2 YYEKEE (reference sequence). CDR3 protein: CAGSLVSASYEQYF. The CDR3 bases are TGTGCCGGCAGCTTGGTATCCGCGAGCTACGAGCAGTACTTC.

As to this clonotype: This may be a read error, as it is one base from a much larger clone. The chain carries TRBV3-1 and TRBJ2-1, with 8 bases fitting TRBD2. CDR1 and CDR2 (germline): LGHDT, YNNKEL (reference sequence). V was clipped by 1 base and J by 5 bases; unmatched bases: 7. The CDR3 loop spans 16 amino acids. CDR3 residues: CASSQVAGGGHNEQFF. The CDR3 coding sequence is TGTGCCAGCAGCCAAGTGGCGGGAGGAGGGCACAATGAGCAGTTCTTC.

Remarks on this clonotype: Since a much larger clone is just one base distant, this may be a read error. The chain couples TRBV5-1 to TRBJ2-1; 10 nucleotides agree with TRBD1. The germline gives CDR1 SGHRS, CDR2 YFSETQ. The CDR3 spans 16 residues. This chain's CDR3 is CASSFYTGQGRDEQCF. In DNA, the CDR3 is TGCGCCAGCAGCTTTTATACGGGACAGGGGAGGGATGAGCAGTGCTTC.

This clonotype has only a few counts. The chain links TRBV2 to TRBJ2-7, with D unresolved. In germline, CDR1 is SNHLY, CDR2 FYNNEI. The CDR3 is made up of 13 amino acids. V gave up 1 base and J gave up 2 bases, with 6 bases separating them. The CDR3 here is CASSEGVAYEQYF. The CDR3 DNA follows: TGTGCCAGCAGTGAAGGGGTCGCCTACGAGCAGTACTTC.

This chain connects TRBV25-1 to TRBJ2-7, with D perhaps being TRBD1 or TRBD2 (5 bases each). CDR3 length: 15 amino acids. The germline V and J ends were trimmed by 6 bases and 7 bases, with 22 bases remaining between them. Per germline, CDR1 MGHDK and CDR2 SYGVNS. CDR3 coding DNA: TGTGCCAGCAGCGGGGCCGTGGCAGGGCCCTTGGAGCAGTACTTC. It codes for CASSGAVAGPLEQYF.

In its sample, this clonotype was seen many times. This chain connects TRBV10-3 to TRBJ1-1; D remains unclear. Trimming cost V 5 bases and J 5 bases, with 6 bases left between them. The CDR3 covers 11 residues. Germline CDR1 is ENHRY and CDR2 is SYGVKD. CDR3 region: CAISKDTEAFF. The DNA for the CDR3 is TGTGCCATCAGTAAGGATACTGAAGCTTTCTTT.

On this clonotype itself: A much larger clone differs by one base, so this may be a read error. CDR3 protein: CAGRTGGAGYTF. The DNA of the CDR3 is TGTGCCGGCAGGACAGGGGGTGCCGGCTACACCTTC. This chain connects TRBV6-1 to TRBJ1-2; 10 bases match TRBD1. CDR3 length: 12 amino acids. CDR1 is MNHNS, CDR2 SASEGT, per germline.

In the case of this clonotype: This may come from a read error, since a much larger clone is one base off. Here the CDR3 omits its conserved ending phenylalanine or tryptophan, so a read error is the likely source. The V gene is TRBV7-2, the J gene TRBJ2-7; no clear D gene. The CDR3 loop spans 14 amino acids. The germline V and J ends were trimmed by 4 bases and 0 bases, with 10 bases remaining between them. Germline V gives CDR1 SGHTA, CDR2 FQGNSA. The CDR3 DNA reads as TGTGCCAGCAGCTCCCCCGGGCTCTCCTACGAGCAGTACTGC. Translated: CASSSPGLSYEQYC.

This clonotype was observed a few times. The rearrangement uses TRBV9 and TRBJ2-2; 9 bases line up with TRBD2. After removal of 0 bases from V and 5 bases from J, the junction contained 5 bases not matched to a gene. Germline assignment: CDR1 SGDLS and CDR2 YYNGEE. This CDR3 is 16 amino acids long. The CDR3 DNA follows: TGTGCCAGCAGCGTAGTTTCAGCGGGGGGAACCGGGGAGCTGTTTTTT. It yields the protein CASSVVSAGGTGELFF.